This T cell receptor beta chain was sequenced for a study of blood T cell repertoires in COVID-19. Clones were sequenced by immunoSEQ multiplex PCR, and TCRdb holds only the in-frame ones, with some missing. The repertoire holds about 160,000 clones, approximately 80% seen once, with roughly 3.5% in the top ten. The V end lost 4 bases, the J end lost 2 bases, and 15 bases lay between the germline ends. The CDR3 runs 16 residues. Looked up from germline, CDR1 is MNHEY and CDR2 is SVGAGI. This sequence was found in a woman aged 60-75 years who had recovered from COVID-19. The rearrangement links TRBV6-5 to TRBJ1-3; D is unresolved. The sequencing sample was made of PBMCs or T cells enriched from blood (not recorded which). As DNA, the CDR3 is TGTGCCAGCAGTTCTACAGATTTGGGCGCTGGAAACACCATATATTTT. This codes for CASSSTDLGAGNTIYF.